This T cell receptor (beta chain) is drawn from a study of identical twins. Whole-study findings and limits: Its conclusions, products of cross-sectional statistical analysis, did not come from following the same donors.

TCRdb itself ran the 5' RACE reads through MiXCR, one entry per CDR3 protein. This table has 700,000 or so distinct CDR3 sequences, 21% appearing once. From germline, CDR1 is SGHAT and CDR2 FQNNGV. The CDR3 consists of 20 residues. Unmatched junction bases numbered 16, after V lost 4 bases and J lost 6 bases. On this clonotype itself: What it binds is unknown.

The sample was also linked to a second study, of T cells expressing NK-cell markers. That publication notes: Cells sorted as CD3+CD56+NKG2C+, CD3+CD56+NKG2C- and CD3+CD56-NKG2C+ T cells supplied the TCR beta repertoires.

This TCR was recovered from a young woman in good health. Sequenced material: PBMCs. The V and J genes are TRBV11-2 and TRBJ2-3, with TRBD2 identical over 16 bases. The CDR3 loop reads CASSSETLGTSGRAWDTQYF. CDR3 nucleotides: TGTGCCAGCAGCTCAGAAACCCTCGGGACTAGCGGGAGGGCCTGGGATACGCAGTATTTT.